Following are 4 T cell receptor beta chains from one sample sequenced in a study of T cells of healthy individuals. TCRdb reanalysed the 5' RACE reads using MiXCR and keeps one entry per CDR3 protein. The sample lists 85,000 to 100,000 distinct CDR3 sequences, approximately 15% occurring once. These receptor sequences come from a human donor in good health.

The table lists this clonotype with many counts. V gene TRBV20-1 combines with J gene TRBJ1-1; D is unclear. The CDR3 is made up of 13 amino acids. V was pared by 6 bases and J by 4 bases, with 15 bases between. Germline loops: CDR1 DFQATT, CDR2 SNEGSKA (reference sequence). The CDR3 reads CSAPLSITTEAFF. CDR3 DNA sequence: TGCAGTGCCCCACTGTCCATAACCACTGAAGCTTTCTTT.

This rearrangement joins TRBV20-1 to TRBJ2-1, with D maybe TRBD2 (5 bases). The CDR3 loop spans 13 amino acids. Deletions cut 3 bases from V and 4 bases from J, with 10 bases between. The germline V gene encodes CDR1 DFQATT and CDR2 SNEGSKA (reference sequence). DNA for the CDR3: TGCAGTGCTAGGAGGGCGGAGTACAATGAGCAGTTCTTC. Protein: CSARRAEYNEQFF.

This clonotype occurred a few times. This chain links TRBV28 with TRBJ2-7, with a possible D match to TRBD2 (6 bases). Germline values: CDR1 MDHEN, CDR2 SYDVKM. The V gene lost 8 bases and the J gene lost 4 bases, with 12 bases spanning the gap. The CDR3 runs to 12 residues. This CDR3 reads CASLSGVYEQYF. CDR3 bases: TGTGCCAGCCTCTCGGGGGTTTACGAGCAGTACTTC.

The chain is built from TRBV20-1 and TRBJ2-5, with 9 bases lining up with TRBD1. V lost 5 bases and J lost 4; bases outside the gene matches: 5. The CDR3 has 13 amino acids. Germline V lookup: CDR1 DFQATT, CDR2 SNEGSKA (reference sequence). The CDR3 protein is CSARDRARETQYF. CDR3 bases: TGCAGTGCTCGGGACAGGGCGCGAGAGACCCAGTACTTC.